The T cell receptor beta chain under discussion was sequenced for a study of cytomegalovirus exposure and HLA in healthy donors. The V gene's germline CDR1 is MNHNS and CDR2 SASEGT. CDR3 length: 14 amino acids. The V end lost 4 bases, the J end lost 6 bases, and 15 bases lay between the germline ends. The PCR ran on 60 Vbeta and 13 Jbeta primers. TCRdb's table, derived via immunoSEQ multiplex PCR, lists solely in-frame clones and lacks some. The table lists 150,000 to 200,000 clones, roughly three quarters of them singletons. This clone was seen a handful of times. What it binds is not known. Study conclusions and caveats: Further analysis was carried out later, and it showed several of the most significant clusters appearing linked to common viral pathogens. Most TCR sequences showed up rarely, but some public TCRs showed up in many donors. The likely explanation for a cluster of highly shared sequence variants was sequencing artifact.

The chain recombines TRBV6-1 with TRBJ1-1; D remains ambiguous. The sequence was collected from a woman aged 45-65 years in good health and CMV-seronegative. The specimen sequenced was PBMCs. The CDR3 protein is CASSVGRTSAEAFF. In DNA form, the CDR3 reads TGTGCCAGCAGTGTTGGAAGGACTTCAGCTGAAGCTTTCTTT.